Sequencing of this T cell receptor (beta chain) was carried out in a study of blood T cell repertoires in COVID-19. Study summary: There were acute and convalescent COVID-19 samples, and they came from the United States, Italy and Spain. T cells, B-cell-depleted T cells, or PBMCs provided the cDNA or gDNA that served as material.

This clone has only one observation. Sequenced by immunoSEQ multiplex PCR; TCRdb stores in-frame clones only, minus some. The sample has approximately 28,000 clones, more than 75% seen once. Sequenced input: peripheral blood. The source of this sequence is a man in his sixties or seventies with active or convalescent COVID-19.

The CDR3 region is CATSGGGGALEQYF. In DNA form, the CDR3 reads TGTGCCACCAGTGGGGGCGGGGGGGCTCTCGAGCAGTACTTC. This rearrangement joins TRBV24-1 to TRBJ2-7; the match to TRBD2 covers 9 bases. CDR3 length equals 14 residues. With 5 bases clipped from V and 6 bases from J, the junction kept 7 bases outside the gene matches. Germline V gives CDR1 KGHDR, CDR2 SFDVKD.